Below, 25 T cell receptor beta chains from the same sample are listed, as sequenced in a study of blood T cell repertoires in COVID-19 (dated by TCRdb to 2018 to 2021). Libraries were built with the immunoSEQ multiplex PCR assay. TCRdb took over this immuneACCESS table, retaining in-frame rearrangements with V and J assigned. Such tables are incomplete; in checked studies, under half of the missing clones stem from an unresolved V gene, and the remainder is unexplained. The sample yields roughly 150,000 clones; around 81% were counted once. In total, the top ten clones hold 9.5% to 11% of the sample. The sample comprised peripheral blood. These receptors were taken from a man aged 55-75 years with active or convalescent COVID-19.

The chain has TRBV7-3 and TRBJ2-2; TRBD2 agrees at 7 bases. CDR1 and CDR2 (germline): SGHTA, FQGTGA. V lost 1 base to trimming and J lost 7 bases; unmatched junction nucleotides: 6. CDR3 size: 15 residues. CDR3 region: CASSLSGLGVGELFF. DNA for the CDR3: TGTGCCAGCAGCTTAAGCGGACTAGGGGTCGGGGAGCTGTTTTTT.

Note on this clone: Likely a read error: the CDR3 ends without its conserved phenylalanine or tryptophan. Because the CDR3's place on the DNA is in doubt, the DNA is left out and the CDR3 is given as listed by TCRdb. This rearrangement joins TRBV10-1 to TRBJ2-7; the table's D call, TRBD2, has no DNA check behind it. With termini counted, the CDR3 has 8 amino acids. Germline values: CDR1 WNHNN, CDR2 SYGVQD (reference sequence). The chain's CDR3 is CASSESYR.

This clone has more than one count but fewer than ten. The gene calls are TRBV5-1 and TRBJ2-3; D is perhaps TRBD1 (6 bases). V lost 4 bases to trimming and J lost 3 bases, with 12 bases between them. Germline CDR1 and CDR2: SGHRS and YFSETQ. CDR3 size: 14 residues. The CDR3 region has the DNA TGCGCCAGCAGCCCAGGGCAGGGGACAGATACGCAGTATTTT. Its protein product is CASSPGQGTDTQYF. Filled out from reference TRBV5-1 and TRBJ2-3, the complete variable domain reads KAGVTQTPRYLIKTRGQQVTLSCSPISGHRSVSWYQQTPGQGLQFLFEYFSETQRNKGNFPGRFSGRQFSNSRSEMNVSTLELGDSALYLCASSPGQGTDTQYFGPGTRLTVL.

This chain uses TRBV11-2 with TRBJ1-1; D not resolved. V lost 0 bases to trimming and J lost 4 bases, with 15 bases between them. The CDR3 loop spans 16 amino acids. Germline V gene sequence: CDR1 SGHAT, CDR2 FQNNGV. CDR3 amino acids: CASSLEAARAGTEAFF. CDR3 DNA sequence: TGTGCCAGCAGCTTAGAAGCGGCTCGGGCGGGCACTGAAGCTTTCTTT.

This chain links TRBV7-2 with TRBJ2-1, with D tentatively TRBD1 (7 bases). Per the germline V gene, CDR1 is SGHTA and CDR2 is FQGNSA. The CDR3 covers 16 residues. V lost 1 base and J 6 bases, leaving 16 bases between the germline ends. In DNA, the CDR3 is TGTGCCAGCAGCTTAGTGAGTCAGGGGGACTCCAATGAGCAGTTCTTC. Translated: CASSLVSQGDSNEQFF.

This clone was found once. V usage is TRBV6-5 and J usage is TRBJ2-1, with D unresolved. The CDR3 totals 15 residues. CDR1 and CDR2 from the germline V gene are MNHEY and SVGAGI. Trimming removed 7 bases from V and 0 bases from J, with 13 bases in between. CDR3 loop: CASIRLTGSYNEQFF. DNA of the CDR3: TGTGCCAGCATCAGACTCACCGGCTCCTACAATGAGCAGTTCTTC.

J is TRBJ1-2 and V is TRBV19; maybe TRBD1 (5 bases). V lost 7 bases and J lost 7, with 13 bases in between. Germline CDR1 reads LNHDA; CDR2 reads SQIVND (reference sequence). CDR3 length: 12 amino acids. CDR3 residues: CASTQGLAGYTF. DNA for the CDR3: TGTGCCAGTACTCAGGGTCTCGCTGGCTACACCTTC.

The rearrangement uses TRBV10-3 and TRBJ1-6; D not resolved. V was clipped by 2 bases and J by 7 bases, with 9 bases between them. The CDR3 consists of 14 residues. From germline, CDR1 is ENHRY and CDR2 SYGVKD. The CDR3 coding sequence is TGTGCCATCAGTGAGCCGACGGGGAATTCACCCCTCCACTTT. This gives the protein CAISEPTGNSPLHF.

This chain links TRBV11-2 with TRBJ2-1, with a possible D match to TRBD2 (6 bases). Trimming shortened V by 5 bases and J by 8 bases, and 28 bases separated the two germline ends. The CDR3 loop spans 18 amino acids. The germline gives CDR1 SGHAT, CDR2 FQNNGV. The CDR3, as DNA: TGTGCCAGCAGCAAAAAGTTTGCGGGATCAGATTACACGTATGAGCAGTTCTTC. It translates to CASSKKFAGSDYTYEQFF.

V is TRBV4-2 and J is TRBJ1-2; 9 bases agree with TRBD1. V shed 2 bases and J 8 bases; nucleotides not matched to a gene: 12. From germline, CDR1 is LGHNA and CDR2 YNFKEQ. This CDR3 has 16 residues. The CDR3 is CASSQSDAGQGIGYTF. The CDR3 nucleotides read TGTGCCAGCAGCCAATCGGATGCGGGACAGGGTATCGGCTACACCTTC.

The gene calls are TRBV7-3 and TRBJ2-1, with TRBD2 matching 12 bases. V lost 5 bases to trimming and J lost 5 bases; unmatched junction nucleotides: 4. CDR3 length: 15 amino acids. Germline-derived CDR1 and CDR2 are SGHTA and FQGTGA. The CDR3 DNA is TGTGCCAGCAGCGCCCGGACTAGCGGGGACAATGAGCAGTTCTTC. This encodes CASSARTSGDNEQFF. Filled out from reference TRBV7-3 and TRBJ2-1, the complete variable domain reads GAGVSQTPSNKVTEKGKYVELRCDPISGHTALYWYRQSLGQGPEFLIYFQGTGAADDSGLPNDRFFAVRPEGSVSTLKIQRTERGDSAVYLCASSARTSGDNEQFFGPGTRLTVL.

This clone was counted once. CDR3 residues: CASSARSNTGELFF. The CDR3 coding sequence is TGTGCCAGCTCAGCCAGGTCGAACACCGGGGAGCTGTTTTTT. V gene TRBV18 combines with J gene TRBJ2-2; D gene unclear. Germline V gives CDR1 KGHSH, CDR2 LQKENI. Trimming took 5 bases from V and 0 from J, leaving 7 bases between them. The CDR3 sequence is 14 residues long.

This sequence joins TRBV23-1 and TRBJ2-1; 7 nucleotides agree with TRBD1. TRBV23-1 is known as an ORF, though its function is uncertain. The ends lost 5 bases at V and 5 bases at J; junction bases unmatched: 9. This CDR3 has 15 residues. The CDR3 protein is CASSTRQGWDNEQFF. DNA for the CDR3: TGCGCCAGCAGTACCCGACAGGGATGGGACAATGAGCAGTTCTTC.

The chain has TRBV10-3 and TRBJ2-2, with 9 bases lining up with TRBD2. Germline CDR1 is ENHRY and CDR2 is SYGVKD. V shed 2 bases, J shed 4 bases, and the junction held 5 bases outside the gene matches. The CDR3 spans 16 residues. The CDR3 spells CAISETQAGGTGELFF. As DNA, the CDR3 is TGTGCCATCAGTGAGACGCAAGCGGGGGGCACCGGGGAGCTGTTTTTT.

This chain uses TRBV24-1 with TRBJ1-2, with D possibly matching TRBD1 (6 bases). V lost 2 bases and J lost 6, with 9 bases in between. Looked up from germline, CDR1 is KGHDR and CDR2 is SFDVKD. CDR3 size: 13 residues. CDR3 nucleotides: TGTGCCACCAGTGATTCCCAGGGGAATGGCTACACCTTC. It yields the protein CATSDSQGNGYTF.

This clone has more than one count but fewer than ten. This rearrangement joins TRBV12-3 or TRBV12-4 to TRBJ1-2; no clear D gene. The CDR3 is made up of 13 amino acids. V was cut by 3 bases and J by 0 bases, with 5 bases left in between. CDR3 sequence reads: CASSFGANYGYTF. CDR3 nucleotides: TGTGCCAGCAGTTTCGGGGCTAACTATGGCTACACCTTC.

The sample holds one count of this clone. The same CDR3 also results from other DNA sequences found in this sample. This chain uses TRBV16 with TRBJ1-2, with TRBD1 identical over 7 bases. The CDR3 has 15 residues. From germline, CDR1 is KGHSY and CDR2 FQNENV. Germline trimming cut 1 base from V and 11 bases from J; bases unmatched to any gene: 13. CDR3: CASSQYNRGIGGYTF. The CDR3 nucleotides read TGTGCCAGCAGCCAATATAACAGGGGAATCGGTGGTTACACCTTC. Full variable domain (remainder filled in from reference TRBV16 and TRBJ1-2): GEEVAQTPKHLVRGEGQKAKLYCAPIKGHSYVFWYQQVLKNEFKFLISFQNENVFDETGMPKERFSAKCLPNSPCSLEIQATKLEDSAVYFCASSQYNRGIGGYTFGSGTRLTVV.

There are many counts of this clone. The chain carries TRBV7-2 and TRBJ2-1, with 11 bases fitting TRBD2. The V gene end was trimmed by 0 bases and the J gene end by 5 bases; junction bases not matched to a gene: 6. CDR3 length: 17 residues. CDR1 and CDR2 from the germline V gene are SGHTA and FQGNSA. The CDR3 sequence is CASSLASGGASDNEQFF. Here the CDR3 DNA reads TGTGCCAGCAGCTTAGCTAGCGGGGGGGCTTCAGACAATGAGCAGTTCTTC. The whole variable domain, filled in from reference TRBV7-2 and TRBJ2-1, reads GAGVSQSPSNKVTEKGKDVELRCDPISGHTALYWYRQSLGQGLEFLIYFQGNSAPDKSGLPSDRFSAERTGGSVSTLTIQRTQQEDSAVYLCASSLASGGASDNEQFFGPGTRLTVL.

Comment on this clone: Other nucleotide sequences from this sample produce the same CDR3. CDR3 bases: TGCGCCAGCAGCTTGGGGGGACAGGGTGGTTCACCCCTCCACTTT. It specifies CASSLGGQGGSPLHF. V is TRBV5-1 and J is TRBJ1-6, with 9 nucleotides matching TRBD1. The CDR3 sequence is 15 residues long. CDR1 SGHRS and CDR2 YFSETQ come from the germline V gene. The junction had 4 bases not matched to a gene; V was cut back by 0 bases and J by 9 bases.

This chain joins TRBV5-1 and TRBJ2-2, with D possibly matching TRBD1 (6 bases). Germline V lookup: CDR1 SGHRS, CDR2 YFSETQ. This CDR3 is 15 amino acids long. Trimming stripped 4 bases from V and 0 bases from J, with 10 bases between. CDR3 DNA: TGCGCCAGCAGCACGGACAGTTCGAACACCGGGGAGCTGTTTTTT. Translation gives CASSTDSSNTGELFF.

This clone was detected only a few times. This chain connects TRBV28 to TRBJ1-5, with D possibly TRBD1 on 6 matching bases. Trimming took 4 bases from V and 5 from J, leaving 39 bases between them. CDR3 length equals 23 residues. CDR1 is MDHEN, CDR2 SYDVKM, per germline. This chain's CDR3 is CASSSFHPWGGQAMYLRDQPQHF. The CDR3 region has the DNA TGTGCCAGCAGTTCCTTCCACCCATGGGGGGGGCAAGCGATGTACCTCCGCGATCAGCCCCAGCATTTT. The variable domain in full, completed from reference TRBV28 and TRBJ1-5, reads DVKVTQSSRYLVKRTGEKVFLECVQDMDHENMFWYRQDPGLGLRLIYFSYDVKMKEKGDIPEGYSVSREKKERFSLILESASTNQTSMYLCASSSFHPWGGQAMYLRDQPQHFGDGTRLSIL.

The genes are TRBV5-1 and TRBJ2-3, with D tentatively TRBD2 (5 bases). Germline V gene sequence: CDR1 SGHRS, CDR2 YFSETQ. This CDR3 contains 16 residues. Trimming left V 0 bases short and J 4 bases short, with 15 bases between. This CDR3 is CASSLAGGYNSDTQYF. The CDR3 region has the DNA TGCGCCAGCAGCTTGGCCGGAGGTTATAACTCAGATACGCAGTATTTT.

This chain's CDR3 is CASSLTGYEQYF. The CDR3 DNA is TGTGCCAGCAGCTTAACGGGTTACGAGCAGTACTTC. The chain is built from TRBV7-8 and TRBJ2-7; D is unresolved. The CDR3 spans 12 residues. Looked up from germline, CDR1 is SGHVS and CDR2 is FQNEAQ. Deletions cut 2 bases from V and 4 bases from J, with 6 bases between. The variable domain in full, with the rest retrieved from reference TRBV7-8 and TRBJ2-7, is GAGVSQSPRYKVAKRGQDVALRCDPISGHVSLFWYQQALGQGPEFLTYFQNEAQLDKSGLPSDRFFAERPEGSVSTLKIQRTQQEDSAVYLCASSLTGYEQYFGPGTRLTVT.

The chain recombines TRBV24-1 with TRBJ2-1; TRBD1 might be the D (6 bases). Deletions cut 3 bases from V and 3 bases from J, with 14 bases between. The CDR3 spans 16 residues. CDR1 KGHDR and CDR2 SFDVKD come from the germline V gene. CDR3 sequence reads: CATSDRTASHYNEQFF. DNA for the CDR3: TGTGCCACCAGTGATAGGACAGCATCCCACTACAATGAGCAGTTCTTC.

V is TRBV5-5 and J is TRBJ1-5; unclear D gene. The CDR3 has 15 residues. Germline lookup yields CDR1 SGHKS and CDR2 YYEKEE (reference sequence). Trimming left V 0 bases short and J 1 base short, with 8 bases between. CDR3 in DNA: TGTGCCAGCAGCTTGGGAGGAGGGAGCAATCAGCCCCAGCATTTT. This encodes CASSLGGGSNQPQHF.